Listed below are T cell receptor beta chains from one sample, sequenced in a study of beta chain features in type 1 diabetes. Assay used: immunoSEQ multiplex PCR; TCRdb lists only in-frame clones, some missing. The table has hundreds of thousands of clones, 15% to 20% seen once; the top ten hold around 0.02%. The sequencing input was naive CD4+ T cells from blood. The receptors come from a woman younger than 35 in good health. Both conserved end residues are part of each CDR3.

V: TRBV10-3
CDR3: CAIRDRQDSYEQYF

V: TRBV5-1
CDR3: CASSFSGIGDEQFF

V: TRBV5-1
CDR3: CASSDLLGGAGELFF

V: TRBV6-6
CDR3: CASRPAGGSSYEQYF

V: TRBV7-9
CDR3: CASSLAVLAGTTDTQYF

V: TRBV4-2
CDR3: CASSQGIEQAKNIQYF

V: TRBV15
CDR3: CATSRGNQPQHF

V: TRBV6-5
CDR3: CASSQARKQPQHF

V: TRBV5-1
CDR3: CASSLSYYQETQYF

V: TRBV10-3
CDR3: CATAYTGELFF

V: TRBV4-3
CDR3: CASSRQGVPSTDTQYF

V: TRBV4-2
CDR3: CASSRQGAPGANVLTF

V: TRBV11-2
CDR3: CASSLGLVSSYEQYF

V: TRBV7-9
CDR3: CASSLRAYSGLGPYNEQFF

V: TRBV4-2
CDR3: CASSQNTGTSGSGGELFF

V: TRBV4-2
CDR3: CASSQDKGGANVLTF

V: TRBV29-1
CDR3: CSVEPTRGFEAFF

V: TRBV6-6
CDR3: CASSYWGERYEQYF

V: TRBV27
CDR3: CASSLWQPRGSPLHF

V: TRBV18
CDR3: CASSPLSRVQYF

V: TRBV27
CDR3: CASSLSGYAGTGELFF

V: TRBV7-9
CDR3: CASSLVSGGPYEQYF

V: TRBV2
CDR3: CASSVGQPQHF

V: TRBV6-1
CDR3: CASSVLTGNTEAFF

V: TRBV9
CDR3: CASSVTWGDHGYTF

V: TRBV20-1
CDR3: CSAHRPGTQFF

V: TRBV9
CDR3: CASSATGGSGNTIYF

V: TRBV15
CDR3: CATSRVPARSYEQYF

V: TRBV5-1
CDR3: CASSPGQGAGNEQFF

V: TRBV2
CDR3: CASRIGTGDQQYF

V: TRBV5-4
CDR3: CASSLEGSGKNIQYF

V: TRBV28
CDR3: CASRPRQGAGETQYF

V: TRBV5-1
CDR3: CASSSGQGAYEQYF

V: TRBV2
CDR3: CASRVRAGGPSGTQYF

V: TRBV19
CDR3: CASSALPWETQYF

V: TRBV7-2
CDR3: CASSLFGNEYSYEQYF

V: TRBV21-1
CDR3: CASSKGGQGGDNEQFF

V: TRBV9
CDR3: CASSPRGQMNTEAFF

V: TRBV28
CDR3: CASSTRGSGGNEQFF

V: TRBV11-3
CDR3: CASSFSYNEQFF